The subject of this entry is one TCR beta chain. The antigen it binds to is not known. The record has no base qualities; no much larger clone is one base away. The data belong to a study of siplizumab effects on memory and regulatory T cells (dated by TCRdb to about 2019). Describing the broader study: The effect of the anti-CD2 antibody siplizumab on alloreactive T-cell subsets was examined in allogeneic mixed lymphocyte reactions constructed from human PBMCs. Study-wide conclusions, independent of this receptor: Compared with memory T cells, unstimulated naive T cells appeared more diverse, and naive cells seemed to make a substantial contribution to the alloresponse. For roughly 75-96% of proliferating CD4+ or CD8+ clones, no naive or memory phenotype could be assigned. In reactions with siplizumab, an average of approximately 70% of mappable alloreactive CD4+ clones were Treg-derived, compared with about 27% in control reactions. The cumulative frequency of alloreactive sequences traceable to unstimulated CD4+ memory T cells was significantly reduced by siplizumab. Whether proliferating Tregs from siplizumab cultures were suppressive was not functionally confirmed. Because sequences at frequencies below about 10^-5 were poorly captured, only a minor fraction of alloreactive clones could be mapped back to unstimulated subsets.

The germline V gene gives CDR1 as LGHNA and CDR2 as YNFKEQ. V trim: 3 bases; J trim: 7 bases; unmatched bases: 7. Its CDR3 holds 15 amino acids, cysteine through phenylalanine. Only the CDR3 DNA stays, 45 bases, in frame from base 1. Unstimulated CD4+ memory cells were also sequenced in three donor pairs, together with CD4+ naive, CD8+ TEMRA, CD8+ naive and CD8+ effector memory subsets. TCRbeta CDR3 sequencing was performed on sorted unstimulated T cells and on proliferating T cells recovered from mixed lymphocyte reactions. Fresh whole blood from over eight HLA-typed healthy donors served as the source for isolating PBMCs. The library relied on the immunoSEQ multiplex PCR assay. Roughly 10^5 TCR templates per sample were assayed on the deep sequencing platform. Genomic DNA extracted from sorted T cells was used for TCRbeta CDR3 sequencing. In the paper's pipeline: Clonal analysis of TCRbeta CDR3 data was done in the R programming language. Comparing unstimulated samples against CFSE-low samples taken after the reaction was how alloreactive CD4+ and CD8+ clones were defined. By matching sequences to the repertoires of sorted unstimulated Treg and non-Treg cells, each alloreactive CD4+ clone was assigned a regulatory or non-regulatory origin. Entries here come from immuneACCESS through TCRdb and include only in-frame sequences with V and J called. Some clones fail to appear in such tables; in the studies checked, an unresolved V gene covers under half of the shortfall, and the cause of the remainder is unknown. Clone size and V and J calls were adopted from that table, with D and trimming inferred from the DNA. This sample is represented by tens of thousands of clones; 90% to 98% of them were singletons. The ten largest clones take up roughly 0.097% of the sample.

The sequence was collected from a human donor in good health. The specimen sequenced was naive CD8+ T cells sorted from blood. Explained via the paper, the cell subset or site label denotes: unstimulated naive T cells. The rearranged chain carries TRBV4-2 and TRBJ2-2, with 8 bases in between that match TRBD2. The DNA sequence is TGTGCCAGCAGCCACCCGACTAGCGAAGGCGGGGAGCTGTTTTTT. The resulting protein is CASSHPTSEGGELFF.